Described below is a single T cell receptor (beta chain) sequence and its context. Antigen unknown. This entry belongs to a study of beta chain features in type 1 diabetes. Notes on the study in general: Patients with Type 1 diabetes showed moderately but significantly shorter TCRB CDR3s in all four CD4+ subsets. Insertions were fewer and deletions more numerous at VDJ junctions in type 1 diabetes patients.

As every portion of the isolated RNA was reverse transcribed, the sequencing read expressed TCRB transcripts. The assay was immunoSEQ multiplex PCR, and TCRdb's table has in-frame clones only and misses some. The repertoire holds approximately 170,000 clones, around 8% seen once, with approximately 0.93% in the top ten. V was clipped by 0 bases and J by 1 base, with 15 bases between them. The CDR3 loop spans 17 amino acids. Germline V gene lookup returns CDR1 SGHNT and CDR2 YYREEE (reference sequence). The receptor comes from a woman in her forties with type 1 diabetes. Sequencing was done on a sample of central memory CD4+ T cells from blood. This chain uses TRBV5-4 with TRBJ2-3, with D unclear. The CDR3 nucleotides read TGTGCCAGCAGCTTGGCCAATCACGCGGCCGGCACAGATACGCAGTATTTT. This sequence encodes CASSLANHAAGTDTQYF.